These 25 T cell receptor beta chains were all obtained from the same sample, sequenced in a study of OX40 agonist ivuxolimab in advanced cancers. The method was immunoSEQ multiplex PCR; TCRdb's version includes in-frame clones alone and lacks a portion of them. Among over 50,000 clones listed, 86% were seen once. Material: CD4+ or CD8+ T cells sorted from blood, obtained in a trial of the OX40 agonist ivuxolimab. The receptors here all came from an adult with an advanced solid tumor such as melanoma, head and neck, liver or kidney cancer.

V usage is TRBV7-6 and J usage is TRBJ1-4, with D possibly being TRBD1 (5 bases). Trimming removed 4 bases from V and 8 bases from J, with 8 bases in between. CDR1 is SGHVS, CDR2 FNYEAQ, per germline. CDR3 size: 12 residues. CDR3 coding DNA: TGTGCCAGCAGCTCATCAGGGGAAAAACTGTTTTTT. This gives the protein CASSSSGEKLFF.

This chain links TRBV7-6 with TRBJ1-1, with a tentative D call TRBD1 (5 bases). The CDR3 has 13 residues. Germline assignment: CDR1 SGHVS and CDR2 FNYEAQ. With 5 bases removed from V and 11 bases from J, the gap between germline ends came to 18 bases. The DNA of the CDR3 is TGTGCCAGCAGCCCTGGGACTTCCCTAGGGGCTTTCTTT. It yields the protein CASSPGTSLGAFF. The full variable domain, in which reference TRBV7-6 and TRBJ1-1 provide the parts outside the CDR3, is GAGVSQSPRYKVTKRGQDVALRCDPISGHVSLYWYRQALGQGPEFLTYFNYEAQQDKSGLPNDRFSAERPEGSISTLTIQRTEQRDSAMYRCASSPGTSLGAFFGQGTRLTVV.

The V and J genes are TRBV21-1 and TRBJ1-1. TRBV21-1 is annotated as a pseudogene. The CDR3 consists of 16 residues. The CDR3 region is CASSKVGGREAAEAFF. CDR3 DNA sequence: TGTGCCAGCAGCAAAGTGGGGGGCAGGGAGGCCGCTGAAGCTTTCTTT.

This sequence joins TRBV5-6 and TRBJ2-4; D gene uncertain. From germline, CDR1 is SGHDT and CDR2 YYEEEE. CDR3 size: 13 residues. V lost 1 base and J 0 bases, leaving 2 bases between the germline ends. DNA for the CDR3: TGTGCCAGCAGCTTGATAGCCAAAAACATTCAGTACTTC. Its protein product is CASSLIAKNIQYF.

On this clone: In this CDR3 the conserved last residue, phenylalanine or tryptophan, is missing, so a read error is likely. This chain uses TRBV6-5 with TRBJ1-6; TRBD1 aligns across 10 bases. CDR1 is MNHEY, CDR2 SVGAGI, per germline. The CDR3 length is 14 residues. V dropped 5 bases and J dropped 9; count of bases not matched to a gene: 4. The CDR3 coding sequence is TGTGCCAGCAGTGCGGACAGGGGGTTTTCACCCCTCCACCTT. Its protein product is CASSADRGFSPLHL.

The chain couples TRBV9 to TRBJ2-1; 10 bases align to TRBD1. The ends lost 3 bases at V and 7 bases at J; junction bases unmatched: 4. The V gene's germline CDR1 is SGDLS and CDR2 YYNGEE. This CDR3 is 14 amino acids long. The chain's CDR3 is CASSAGTGDNEQFF. CDR3 coding DNA: TGTGCCAGCAGCGCCGGGACAGGGGATAATGAGCAGTTCTTC. The full variable domain, with the rest looked up from reference TRBV9 and TRBJ2-1, is DSGVTQTPKHLITATGQRVTLRCSPRSGDLSVYWYQQSLDQGLQFLIQYYNGEERAKGNILERFSAQQFPDLHSELNLSSLELGDSALYFCASSAGTGDNEQFFGPGTRLTVL.

This chain links TRBV5-6 with TRBJ2-1; 11 positions agree with TRBD1. The CDR3 is 16 residues long. V shed 4 bases, J shed 9 bases, and the junction held 12 bases outside the gene matches. The germline CDR1 and CDR2 sequences are SGHDT and YYEEEE. As DNA, the CDR3 is TGTGCCAGCAGCGTTTGGACAGGGGGCCTCGGGAGTGAGCAGTTCTTC. Translating it yields CASSVWTGGLGSEQFF.

J is TRBJ1-5 and V is TRBV7-9; D call uncertain. This CDR3 is 15 amino acids long. Germline CDR1 is SEHNR and CDR2 is FQNEAQ (reference sequence). Trimming shortened V by 5 bases and J by 7 bases, and 18 bases separated the two germline ends. DNA for the CDR3: TGTGCCAGCAGCCCGGTGGTGTCTACAGCCCAGCCCCAGCATTTT. This sequence encodes CASSPVVSTAQPQHF. Full variable domain (missing parts from reference TRBV7-9 and TRBJ1-5): DTGVSQNPRHKITKRGQNVTFRCDPISEHNRLYWYRQTLGQGPEFLTYFQNEAQLEKSRLLSDRFSAERPKGSFSTLEIQRTEQGDSAMYLCASSPVVSTAQPQHFGDGTRLSIL.

This clone was observed a handful of times. One end of the junction does not line up with germline, which may come from a read error. The genes are TRBV4-1 and TRBJ1-2; the D gene is possibly TRBD1 (6 bases). The germline V gene encodes CDR1 MGHRA and CDR2 YSYEKL. The CDR3 runs 12 residues. The CDR3 nucleotides are TGCGCCAGCAGCCTATCCGGGACACCGGTCTCATTC. Translation gives CASSLSGTPVSF.

This chain links TRBV9 with TRBJ2-1; no reliable D call. Trimming left V 0 bases short and J 5 bases short, with 0 bases between. Germline V gives CDR1 SGDLS, CDR2 YYNGEE. The CDR3 consists of 11 residues. The CDR3 region has the DNA TGTGCCAGCAGCGTAGACAATGAGCAGTTCTTC. Translating it yields CASSVDNEQFF. Full variable domain (missing parts from reference TRBV9 and TRBJ2-1): DSGVTQTPKHLITATGQRVTLRCSPRSGDLSVYWYQQSLDQGLQFLIQYYNGEERAKGNILERFSAQQFPDLHSELNLSSLELGDSALYFCASSVDNEQFFGPGTRLTVL.

The chain employs TRBV11-3 and TRBJ1-2, with 7 positions matching TRBD1. The V segment lost 6 bases and the J segment 0 bases; nucleotides outside the gene matches: 4. CDR1 is SGHNT, CDR2 YENEEA, per germline. The CDR3 consists of 14 residues. CDR3 nucleotides: TGTGCCAGCAGGACAGGGAGTCCTAACTATGGCTACACCTTC. Its translation: CASRTGSPNYGYTF.

Written as DNA, the CDR3 is TGTGCCAGCAGCGAGGGCGTAGCAACCACCTCCTACGAGCAGTACTTC. It is translated as CASSEGVATTSYEQYF. J is TRBJ2-7 and V is TRBV9; unclear D gene. V was pared by 3 bases and J by 0 bases, with 16 bases between. The CDR3 is made up of 16 amino acids. Germline values: CDR1 SGDLS, CDR2 YYNGEE.

The chain employs TRBV2 and TRBJ2-1, with 9 positions matching TRBD2. Germline V gives CDR1 SNHLY, CDR2 FYNNEI. The junction had 8 bases not matched to a gene; V was cut back by 10 bases and J by 4 bases. The CDR3 is 14 residues long. This CDR3 reads CATRGGAEYNEQFF. CDR3 DNA sequence: TGTGCCACGCGGGGGGGGGCGGAGTACAATGAGCAGTTCTTC.

CDR3: CASSYVAGNTEAFF. For the CDR3, the DNA is TGTGCCAGCAGTTACGTGGCGGGGAACACTGAAGCTTTCTTT. This rearrangement joins TRBV6-5 to TRBJ1-1, with D uncertain. Germline CDR1 reads MNHEY; CDR2 reads SVGAGI. Trimming took 2 bases from V and 1 from J, leaving 8 bases between them. This CDR3 spans 14 amino acids.

The CDR3 DNA reads as TGTGCCAGCAGCGCGGGGGGGACTGAAGCTTTCTTT. This translates into CASSAGGTEAFF. This sequence joins TRBV6-5 and TRBJ1-1; D may be TRBD1 (5 bases). CDR1 and CDR2 (germline): MNHEY, SVGAGI. This CDR3 region has 12 residues. The germline V and J ends were trimmed by 6 bases and 5 bases, with 10 bases remaining between them.

This chain links TRBV7-2 with TRBJ1-2; D is unclear. The CDR3 covers 13 residues. V was trimmed by 6 bases and J by 4 bases, leaving 12 bases between them. Germline V lookup: CDR1 SGHTA, CDR2 FQGNSA. The CDR3 protein is CASSLANGYGYTF. CDR3 in DNA: TGTGCCAGCAGTCTGGCAAACGGCTATGGCTACACCTTC.

This chain connects TRBV18 to TRBJ2-5; D remains ambiguous. Trimming left V 2 bases short and J 5 bases short, with 15 bases between. The CDR3 consists of 15 residues. The germline gives CDR1 KGHSH, CDR2 LQKENI. CDR3 coding DNA: TGTGCCAGCTCACCAGTGCCTGTCGAAGGGGAGACCCAGTACTTC. Translated: CASSPVPVEGETQYF.

The genes are TRBV7-9 and TRBJ2-3; 12 bases are shared with TRBD2. The germline CDR1 and CDR2 sequences are SEHNR and FQNEAQ (reference sequence). V was clipped by 5 bases and J by 4 bases; unmatched bases: 7. The CDR3 runs 16 residues. The CDR3, as DNA: TGTGCCAGCAGCCAGGGTCCTAGCGGGGGGGCAGATACGCAGTATTTT. Translated, it gives CASSQGPSGGADTQYF.

The count of this clone is one. The CDR3 here is CASSLASGTVNQPQHF. The CDR3 DNA is TGTGCCAGCAGCTTGGCATCTGGGACGGTGAATCAGCCCCAGCATTTT. The J gene is TRBJ1-5, the V gene TRBV5-8; D might be TRBD1 (5 bases). V lost 0 bases to trimming and J lost 4 bases, with 14 bases between them. From germline, CDR1 is SGHTS and CDR2 YDEGEE. CDR3 length equals 16 residues. The full variable domain, with the rest looked up from reference TRBV5-8 and TRBJ1-5, is EAGVTQSPTHLIKTRGQQATLRCSPISGHTSVYWYQQALGLGLQFLLWYDEGEERNRGNFPPRFSGRQFPNYSSELNVNALELEDSALYLCASSLASGTVNQPQHFGDGTRLSIL.

The chain combines TRBV27 with TRBJ1-5, with 7 bases that match TRBD1. CDR3 size: 15 residues. The trim removed 6 bases at V and 4 bases at J, leaving 9 bases unmatched. Germline V gene sequence: CDR1 MNHEY, CDR2 SMNVEV (reference sequence). CDR3 sequence: CASRQGTQGNQPQHF. In DNA, the CDR3 is TGTGCCAGCAGACAGGGGACCCAGGGGAATCAGCCCCAGCATTTT.

The gene calls are TRBV4-3 and TRBJ2-1; 8 nucleotides match TRBD2. The germline CDR1 and CDR2 sequences are LGHNA and YSLEER. The V gene end was trimmed by 0 bases and the J gene end by 4 bases; junction bases not matched to a gene: 5. The length of the CDR3 is 16 residues. The CDR3 loop is CASSQESGGLYNEQFF. The CDR3 DNA follows: TGCGCCAGCAGCCAAGAATCGGGGGGGCTTTACAATGAGCAGTTCTTC.

This sequence joins TRBV6-6 and TRBJ2-7; the D is unclear. Trimming took 8 bases from V and 2 from J, leaving 16 bases between them. CDR3 length: 14 residues. In germline, CDR1 is MNHNY, CDR2 SVGAGI (reference sequence). This CDR3 reads CASETWGGAYEQYF. In DNA, the CDR3 is TGTGCCAGCGAGACTTGGGGTGGCGCCTACGAGCAGTACTTC.

The chain has TRBV7-8 and TRBJ2-2; 10 bases map to TRBD2. This CDR3 is 17 amino acids long. Germline CDR1 SGHVS, CDR2 FQNEAQ. Unmatched junction bases numbered 4, after V lost 2 bases and J lost 1 base. As DNA, the CDR3 is TGTGCCAGCAGCTTACTAGCGGGGGATCTGAACACCGGGGAGCTGTTTTTT. It codes for CASSLLAGDLNTGELFF.

The CDR3 sequence is CASRHPEGLTYEQYF. CDR3 coding DNA: TGTGCCAGCAGACATCCAGAAGGCCTCACCTACGAGCAGTACTTC. The chain is built from TRBV5-5 and TRBJ2-7; D remains ambiguous. CDR1 is SGHKS, CDR2 YYEKEE, per germline (reference sequence). The CDR3 length is 15 residues. V was shortened by 5 bases and J by 2 bases, with 17 bases between the two germline ends.

This clone was observed a few times. This chain links TRBV4-2 with TRBJ2-3; D perhaps matches TRBD2 (6 bases). V shed 4 bases and J shed 0 bases, with 11 bases lying between them. CDR1 and CDR2 from the germline V gene are LGHNA and YNFKEQ. This CDR3 region has 15 residues. CDR3 DNA sequence: TGTGCCAGCAGCCGCGGGACTGCTAGCACAGATACGCAGTATTTT. The encoded protein is CASSRGTASTDTQYF.